This T cell receptor beta chain comes out of a study of T cells in Graves' hyperthyroidism and ophthalmopathy. Overall study results and limits: Researchers found most expanded thyroid clonotypes above 0.001 in blood as well. Ophthalmopathy onset followed model prediction by a median about seven months.

This clonotype was counted at least ten times. Antigen specificity is unknown. TCR beta CDR3 region amplification was performed from RNA transcripts. The TCR CDR3 first-round RT-PCR relied on the HTBI primer set. TCRdb used MiXCR to reprocess the multiplex PCR reads, holding one entry per CDR3 protein. Here the sample spans some 420,000 distinct CDR3 sequences, around 15% being singletons. Aged 18 to 65, the patients had hyperthyroidism that was newly diagnosed and had lasted under 2 months. Trimming removed 3 bases at V and 2 bases at J, with 13 bases between. Germline assignment: CDR1 SGDLS and CDR2 YYNGEE. This CDR3 is 15 amino acids long.

The source is a woman under 30 with Graves' hyperthyroidism. The sample consisted of blood. The chain couples TRBV9 to TRBJ2-3, with D possibly being TRBD1 (6 bases). The CDR3 loop reads CASSADRLSTDTQYF. The CDR3, as DNA: TGTGCCAGCAGCGCAGACAGGCTCTCCACAGATACGCAGTATTTT.